This entry lists 29 T cell receptor beta chains sequenced from one sample in a study of PD-L1 blockade in urothelial cancer. Specified time point: pretreatment peripheral blood. This table comes from immunoSEQ multiplex PCR, and its TCRdb copy is limited to in-frame clones, with some not included. Among about 50,000 clones listed, 80% to 90% were seen once. The sequencing here drew on PBMCs, taken around atezolizumab (anti-PD-L1) treatment. All receptors derive from a man between 65 and 85 years old with urothelial cancer.

This clone was observed a single time. V and J are TRBV4-3 and TRBJ1-1; D unresolved. There are 14 residues in the CDR3. Trimming took off 1 base at V and 3 bases at J, with 9 bases between the two ends. CDR1 and CDR2 (germline): LGHNA, YSLEER. The CDR3 here is CASSQVWSDTEAFF. The CDR3 DNA follows: TGCGCCAGCAGCCAAGTCTGGTCGGACACTGAAGCTTTCTTT.

This sequence joins TRBV19 and TRBJ2-7, with 12 bases aligning to TRBD1. The CDR3 extends over 14 amino acids. Germline V gives CDR1 LNHDA, CDR2 SQIVND (reference sequence). Losses at the gene ends were 8 bases for V and 5 bases for J; bases not matched to a gene: 7. The CDR3 coding sequence is TGTGCCAGTTCTCCGGGACAGGGGGCCCACGAGCAGTACTTC. It translates to CASSPGQGAHEQYF.

The V and J genes are TRBV7-9 and TRBJ1-2; D remains unclear. CDR1 SEHNR and CDR2 FQNEAQ come from the germline V gene (reference sequence). V was trimmed by 3 bases and J by 3 bases, leaving 20 bases between them. This CDR3 comprises 17 residues. DNA of the CDR3: TGTGCCAGCAGCTTCGTAGCGGCGGACCCACAAGACTATGGCTACACCTTC. Protein product: CASSFVAADPQDYGYTF.

The chain recombines TRBV7-9 with TRBJ1-2; a weak D match, TRBD1 (5 bases). V was cut by 4 bases and J by 7 bases, with 22 bases left in between. Germline V gives CDR1 SEHNR, CDR2 FQNEAQ (reference sequence). The CDR3 spans 16 residues. CDR3 protein: CASSSGGVRGMSGYTF. CDR3 nucleotide sequence: TGTGCCAGCAGCTCGGGGGGGGTGAGGGGTATGAGTGGCTACACCTTC.

The chain uses TRBV10-3 and TRBJ2-2, with D possibly TRBD2 on 5 matching bases. The germline V gene has CDR1 ENHRY and CDR2 SYGVKD. Trimming pared 0 bases from V and 0 bases from J, leaving 11 bases between. This CDR3 has 17 amino acids. DNA for the CDR3: TGTGCCATCAGTGAGTCCTCGGAGGAACCGAACACCGGGGAGCTGTTTTTT. Residues: CAISESSEEPNTGELFF.

The gene calls are TRBV27 and TRBJ1-2, with 9 positions matching TRBD1. CDR3 length: 13 residues. Looked up from germline, CDR1 is MNHEY and CDR2 is SMNVEV (reference sequence). V lost 6 bases and J lost 8; bases outside the gene matches: 7. The DNA for the CDR3 is TGTGCCAGCAGAACCACAGGGGGCCGGGGCTACACCTTC. Its protein product is CASRTTGGRGYTF.

This clone was seen only once. The V call is TRBV19, the J call TRBJ2-5; a weak D match, TRBD1 (6 bases). The CDR3 spans 15 residues. V was trimmed by 6 bases and J by 1 base, leaving 15 bases between them. Germline CDR1 LNHDA, CDR2 SQIVND (reference sequence). CDR3 amino acids: CASSPRTVGQETQYF. Written as DNA, the CDR3 is TGTGCCAGTAGCCCCCGGACAGTAGGCCAAGAGACCCAGTACTTC.

The gene calls are TRBV28 and TRBJ1-1; possible D gene TRBD1, 5 bases. The CDR3 is 12 amino acids. Germline assignment: CDR1 MDHEN and CDR2 SYDVKM. Trimming pared 4 bases from V and 4 bases from J, leaving 7 bases between. The CDR3 here is CASSYRFTEAFF. CDR3 nucleotide sequence: TGTGCCAGCAGTTACAGGTTCACTGAAGCTTTCTTT.

The V call is TRBV19, the J call TRBJ2-1, with 10 bases identical to TRBD2. Germline CDR1 LNHDA, CDR2 SQIVND (reference sequence). The CDR3 extends over 15 amino acids. Trimming at V came to 3 bases and at J to 8 bases, leaving 7 bases not matched to a gene. CDR3 amino acids: CASSIRTSGKDEQFF. DNA for the CDR3: TGTGCCAGTAGTATCCGTACTAGCGGGAAAGATGAGCAGTTCTTC.

The genes are TRBV10-3 and TRBJ2-5, with TRBD2 matching over 8 bases. Germline V gene sequence: CDR1 ENHRY, CDR2 SYGVKD. This CDR3 is built from 13 residues. The J segment lost 4 bases and the V segment lost 6 bases, leaving 4 bases of the junction unmatched. In DNA form, the CDR3 reads TGTGCCATCAGAGCTCGGGAGGGAGAGACCCAGTACTTC. This encodes CAIRAREGETQYF.

This chain connects TRBV20-1 to TRBJ2-5, with D unresolved. The germline V and J ends were trimmed by 7 bases and 2 bases, with 8 bases remaining between them. CDR1 DFQATT and CDR2 SNEGSKA come from the germline V gene (reference sequence). The CDR3 length is 11 residues. The CDR3 spells CSVREQETQYF. CDR3 bases: TGCAGTGTCCGCGAGCAAGAGACCCAGTACTTC.

In its sample, this clone was seen once. The chain employs TRBV27 and TRBJ2-1; D may be TRBD2 (5 bases). V was trimmed by 1 base and J by 3 bases, leaving 13 bases between them. Germline lookup yields CDR1 MNHEY and CDR2 SMNVEV (reference sequence). The CDR3 runs 16 residues. The CDR3 is CASSLFRGIIYNEQFF. The CDR3 nucleotides are TGTGCCAGCAGTTTATTTCGGGGAATCATCTACAATGAGCAGTTCTTC.

V usage is TRBV27 and J usage is TRBJ2-7; D is uncertain. The CDR3 spans 13 residues. The germline V gene encodes CDR1 MNHEY and CDR2 SMNVEV (reference sequence). Trimming removed 5 bases at V and 4 bases at J, with 12 bases between. CDR3 sequence reads: CASSLGSLYEQYF. CDR3 sequence (DNA): TGTGCCAGCAGTCTTGGTTCCCTATACGAGCAGTACTTC.

This rearrangement joins TRBV2 to TRBJ2-6; D might be TRBD2 (5 bases). The CDR3 has 16 amino acids. Germline CDR1 and CDR2: SNHLY and FYNNEI. V lost 4 bases and J lost 8, with 18 bases in between. In DNA form, the CDR3 reads TGTGCCAGCAGTGGGGAGAACTGGTGGCCTTCCAACGTCCTGACTTTC. This gives the protein CASSGENWWPSNVLTF.

The chain carries TRBV19 and TRBJ1-5; a weak D match, TRBD1 (6 bases). This CDR3 has 14 residues. The V and J ends lost 5 bases and 7 bases respectively, with 15 bases between them. In germline, CDR1 is LNHDA, CDR2 SQIVND (reference sequence). CDR3 in amino acids: CASSLNRVGQPQHF. CDR3 coding DNA: TGTGCCAGTAGTCTAAACAGGGTTGGGCAGCCCCAGCATTTT. The whole variable domain, filled in from reference TRBV19 and TRBJ1-5, reads DGGITQSPKYLFRKEGQNVTLSCEQNLNHDAMYWYRQDPGQGLRLIYYSQIVNDFQKGDIAEGYSVSREKKESFPLTVTSAQKNPTAFYLCASSLNRVGQPQHFGDGTRLSIL.

V gene TRBV5-6 combines with J gene TRBJ2-1; D is unresolved. The germline V gene encodes CDR1 SGHDT and CDR2 YYEEEE. Trimming cost V 0 bases and J 8 bases, with 9 bases left between them. CDR3 length: 13 residues. DNA of the CDR3: TGTGCCAGCAGCTTGGACCGGTCCCATGAGCAGTTCTTC. Translated: CASSLDRSHEQFF.

This clone occurred a few times. The rearrangement links TRBV27 to TRBJ1-1; the D gene is possibly TRBD1 (5 bases). The ends were cut back, 5 bases at V and 2 bases at J, with 15 bases in the middle. The CDR3 covers 15 residues. Germline CDR1 is MNHEY and CDR2 is SMNVEV (reference sequence). The CDR3 nucleotides read TGTGCCAGCAGTAGGAATAAACAGGCAAACACTGAAGCTTTCTTT. Protein: CASSRNKQANTEAFF.

The chain employs TRBV14 and TRBJ2-1; D perhaps matches TRBD2 (5 bases). CDR3 length: 12 residues. Germline CDR1 reads SGHDN; CDR2 reads FVKESK. With 5 bases removed from V and 7 bases from J, the gap between germline ends came to 9 bases. CDR3 sequence reads: CASSGRRNEQFF. CDR3 in DNA: TGTGCCAGCAGCGGGAGACGTAATGAGCAGTTCTTC.

The CDR3 nucleotides are TGTGCCAGCAGTGACAGGGGGCTGCGGTTCTTC. Its protein is CASSDRGLRFF. The V and J genes are TRBV6-5 and TRBJ2-1, with 10 bases aligning to TRBD1. With V trimmed by 5 bases and J by 15 bases, 4 bases remained unmatched. The CDR3 covers 11 residues. Germline V gene sequence: CDR1 MNHEY, CDR2 SVGAGI.

This clone was seen a single time. This chain uses TRBV11-3 with TRBJ2-3, with no clear D. V lost 5 bases and J lost 1, with 7 bases in between. Germline V gene sequence: CDR1 SGHNT, CDR2 YENEEA. This CDR3 is 13 amino acids long. The CDR3 protein is CASSLSGTDTQYF. DNA of the CDR3: TGTGCCAGCAGCCTATCGGGCACAGATACGCAGTATTTT.

The rearrangement uses TRBV7-2 and TRBJ2-7; D perhaps matches TRBD2 (6 bases). The germline gives CDR1 SGHTA, CDR2 FQGNSA. There are 15 residues in the CDR3. V was shortened by 0 bases and J by 3 bases, with 12 bases between the two germline ends. The CDR3 spells CASSLAPAGGYEQYF. CDR3 bases: TGTGCCAGCAGCTTAGCCCCAGCGGGCGGCTACGAGCAGTACTTC.

The rearrangement uses TRBV7-7 and TRBJ2-1, with a tentative D call TRBD2 (5 bases). The germline CDR1 and CDR2 sequences are SSHAT and FNYEAQ (reference sequence). Trimming took off 1 base at V and 8 bases at J, with 6 bases between the two ends. The length of the CDR3 is 12 residues. The CDR3 is CASSLDGDEQFF. CDR3 coding DNA: TGTGCCAGCAGCTTAGACGGGGATGAGCAGTTCTTC.

The chain couples TRBV6-5 to TRBJ2-7; D is unclear. The V end was cut by 11 bases, the J end by 7 bases, with 21 bases between. The CDR3 length is 13 residues. Germline CDR1 is MNHEY and CDR2 is SVGAGI. The CDR3: CASARPPLREQYF. The CDR3 region has the DNA TGTGCCTCAGCACGGCCACCCCTGAGGGAGCAGTACTTC.

Only one count was recorded for this clone. The rearrangement links TRBV9 to TRBJ1-1, with a possible D match to TRBD1 (5 bases). The germline V and J ends were trimmed by 2 bases and 4 bases, with 9 bases remaining between them. This CDR3 is 13 amino acids long. Per the germline V gene, CDR1 is SGDLS and CDR2 is YYNGEE. CDR3 in amino acids: CASSVLGGTEAFF. CDR3 DNA sequence: TGTGCCAGCAGCGTTTTGGGGGGCACTGAAGCTTTCTTT.

The CDR3 DNA is TGTGCCAGCAGTTCACAGGGACCCTGGGTAACAGATACGCAGTATTTT. Protein sequence: CASSSQGPWVTDTQYF. The chain is built from TRBV27 and TRBJ2-3, with D possibly being TRBD1 (6 bases). The CDR3 is 16 residues long. V was cut by 4 bases and J by 3 bases, with 17 bases left in between. Germline-derived CDR1 and CDR2 are MNHEY and SMNVEV (reference sequence).

The chain carries TRBV5-5 and TRBJ2-1; 7 nucleotides line up with TRBD2. CDR1 and CDR2 from the germline V gene are SGHKS and YYEKEE (reference sequence). The CDR3 spans 18 residues. V lost 3 bases, J lost 6 bases, and 18 bases stayed unmatched. The CDR3 DNA follows: TGTGCCAGCAGCTCCCTATCCTCGTTCCTGACGGGGGGCAATGAGCAGTTCTTC. It encodes CASSSLSSFLTGGNEQFF.

The V call is TRBV2, the J call TRBJ1-2, with a possible D match to TRBD1 (5 bases). Germline assignment: CDR1 SNHLY and CDR2 FYNNEI. CDR3 length equals 13 residues. Deletions cut 5 bases from V and 4 bases from J, with 11 bases between. Written as DNA, the CDR3 is TGTGCCAGCAGTCCCGGGACTCGCTATGGCTACACCTTC. This encodes CASSPGTRYGYTF.

The chain recombines TRBV11-2 with TRBJ2-3; the match to TRBD2 covers 8 bases. The germline V gene has CDR1 SGHAT and CDR2 FQNNGV. Germline trimming cut 2 bases from V and 0 bases from J; bases unmatched to any gene: 4. CDR3 length: 16 residues. This CDR3 is CASSLQTSASTDTQYF. Here the CDR3 DNA reads TGTGCCAGCAGCTTACAGACTAGCGCTAGCACAGATACGCAGTATTTT.

This chain uses TRBV13 with TRBJ2-3; possible D gene TRBD1, 8 bases. The V end was cut by 6 bases, the J end by 0 bases, with 13 bases between. This CDR3 has 15 amino acids. The germline V gene has CDR1 PRHDT and CDR2 FYEKMQ (reference sequence). CDR3 nucleotide sequence: TGTGCCAGCAGATCACAGGGGGGGAGCACAGATACGCAGTATTTT. The encoded protein is CASRSQGGSTDTQYF.